A selection of T cell receptor beta chains follows, all from one sample in a study of T-cell memory formation after mild COVID-19. From the 5' RACE reads, TCRdb called clonotypes with MiXCR, one entry per CDR3 protein. The sample gives more than 300,000 distinct CDR3 sequences, 20% to 25% of which show up once; roughly 21% is in the top ten. The sample taken for sequencing was PBMCs or a T cell subset sorted from them (not recorded which). Receptors originate from a man younger than 35 who had mild COVID-19 (a few samples of this study predate the infection). Cell type and time point are not known. CDR3s include the opening cysteine and the closing phenylalanine or tryptophan. A D gene is named only where the DNA matches it firmly. Clone size appears in some rows only: once, few, many, or a class for an expanded clone.

once TRBJ1-2 . TRBV20-1 CSARAPGGGYTF TGCAGTGCTAGAGCCCCAGGAGGAGGCTACACCTTC
. TRBJ2-3 TRBD1 TRBV6-6 CASSKWDSSDTQYF TGTGCCAGCAGCAAATGGGACAGCTCAGATACGCAGTATTTT
. TRBJ1-1 . TRBV20-1 CSARDMGKNTEAFF TGCAGTGCTAGAGATATGGGGAAGAACACTGAAGCTTTCTTT
many TRBJ2-7 . TRBV5-6 CASSLVLAGDYMGEQYF TGTGCCAGCAGCTTGGTGTTGGCAGGGGATTATATGGGCGAGCAGTACTTC
. TRBJ2-6 TRBD1 TRBV2 CASSPLPRQGWGANVLTF TGTGCCAGCAGTCCCCTACCCCGACAGGGGTGGGGGGCCAACGTCCTGACTTTC
. TRBJ1-1 TRBD1 TRBV7-6 CASSSWTGNTEAFF TGTGCCAGCAGCTCCTGGACAGGGAACACTGAAGCTTTCTTT
. TRBJ2-3 . TRBV30 CAWSVLGRTDTQYF TGTGCCTGGAGTGTACTCGGGCGCACAGATACGCAGTATTTT
. TRBJ2-3 TRBD2 TRBV5-1 CASSRGLAGTSTDTQYF TGCGCCAGCAGTCGGGGACTAGCGGGGACTAGCACAGATACGCAGTATTTT
few TRBJ2-1 . TRBV7-2 CASSLGSSNEQFF TGTGCCAGCAGCTTAGGGTCTAGCAATGAGCAGTTCTTC
few TRBJ2-2 TRBD1 TRBV18 CASSAGTGNTGELFF TGTGCCAGCTCCGCCGGGACAGGGAACACCGGGGAGCTGTTTTTT
few TRBJ1-5 TRBD1 TRBV7-2 CASSGQGWQPQHF TGTGCCAGCAGCGGACAGGGGTGGCAGCCCCAGCATTTT
. TRBJ1-6 TRBD1 TRBV7-2 CASSLGDRRNSPLHF TGTGCCAGCAGCTTGGGGGACAGGCGTAATTCACCCCTCCACTTT
. TRBJ1-5 . TRBV4-1 CASSHAWDASGGRQPQHF TGCGCCAGCAGCCATGCATGGGACGCTTCGGGGGGCCGGCAGCCCCAGCATTTT
. TRBJ2-3 TRBD2 TRBV20-1 CSALLRRGDTDTQYF TGCAGTGCCCTGCTCCGGCGGGGGGACACAGATACGCAGTATTTT
. TRBJ2-1 . TRBV25-1 CASSEFTGKVRNEQFF TGTGCCAGCAGTGAATTCACAGGGAAAGTTCGGAATGAGCAGTTCTTC
few TRBJ1-2 . TRBV25-1 CASSVGNYGYTF TGTGCCAGCAGTGTGGGGAACTATGGCTACACCTTC
. TRBJ2-5 . TRBV18 CASSPRTQQETQYF TGTGCCAGCTCACCGCGGACGCAACAAGAGACCCAGTACTTC
few TRBJ1-1 . TRBV18 CASSPRSRQTNTEAFF TGTGCCAGCTCACCACGTTCTCGGCAGACGAACACTGAAGCTTTCTTT
few TRBJ2-7 TRBD2 TRBV27 CASRLWGEGYEQYF TGTGCCAGCCGCTTATGGGGGGAGGGGTACGAGCAGTACTTC
few TRBJ2-3 . TRBV10-3 CAIREGRSTDTQYF TGTGCCATCAGAGAGGGCAGAAGCACAGATACGCAGTATTTT
. TRBJ1-1 TRBD1 TRBV24-1 CATRYLATDRDEMNTEAFF TGTGCCACCAGATATTTGGCCACGGACAGGGATGAAATGAACACTGAAGCTTTCTTT
few TRBJ1-2 . TRBV5-1 CASSGSLANYGYTF TGCGCCAGCAGCGGCTCTTTAGCTAACTATGGCTACACCTTC
. TRBJ1-5 TRBD1 TRBV5-6 CASSLGGQGNYQPQHF TGTGCCAGCAGCTTGGGAGGACAGGGAAATTACCAGCCCCAGCATTTT
few TRBJ1-5 . TRBV5-1 CASRIDSNQPQHF TGCGCCAGCAGAATCGACAGCAATCAGCCCCAGCATTTT
. TRBJ2-1 . TRBV28 CASRGRTDLFNEQFF TGTGCCAGCAGGGGCCGGACGGACCTTTTCAATGAGCAGTTCTTC
. TRBJ1-1 . TRBV5-1 CASRLTLGTEAFF TGCGCCAGCAGATTGACCTTGGGCACTGAAGCTTTCTTT
. TRBJ1-2 TRBD1 TRBV7-9 CASSPRQGWDYGYTF TGTGCCAGCAGCCCGAGACAGGGTTGGGACTATGGCTACACCTTC
few TRBJ2-7 . TRBV7-8 CASGNRVPTYEQYF TGTGCCAGCGGGAACAGGGTCCCTACCTACGAGCAGTATTTC
. TRBJ2-3 TRBD2 TRBV5-1 CASSRGGPGDTQYF TGCGCCAGCAGCCGCGGGGGGCCGGGAGATACGCAGTATTTT
few TRBJ1-2 . TRBV2 CASEGGVEGYTF TGTGCCAGCGAGGGGGGGGTTGAGGGCTACACCTTC
. TRBJ1-5 TRBD1 TRBV6-2/TRBV6-3 CASSYSRTGNNQPQHF TGTGCCAGCAGTTACTCACGGACAGGCAATAATCAGCCCCAGCATTTT